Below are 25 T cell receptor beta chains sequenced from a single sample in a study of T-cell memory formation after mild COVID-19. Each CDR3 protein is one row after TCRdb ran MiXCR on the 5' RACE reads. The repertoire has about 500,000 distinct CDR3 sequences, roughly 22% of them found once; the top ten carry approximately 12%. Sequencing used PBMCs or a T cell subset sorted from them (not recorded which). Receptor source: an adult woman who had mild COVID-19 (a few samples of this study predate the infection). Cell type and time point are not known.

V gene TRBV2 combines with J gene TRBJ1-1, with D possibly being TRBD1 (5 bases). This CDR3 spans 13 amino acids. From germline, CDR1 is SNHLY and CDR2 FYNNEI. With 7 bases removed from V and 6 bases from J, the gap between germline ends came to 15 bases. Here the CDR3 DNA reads TGTGCCAGCATCGGGACGGGCAAGGCTGAAGCTTTCTTT. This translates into CASIGTGKAEAFF.

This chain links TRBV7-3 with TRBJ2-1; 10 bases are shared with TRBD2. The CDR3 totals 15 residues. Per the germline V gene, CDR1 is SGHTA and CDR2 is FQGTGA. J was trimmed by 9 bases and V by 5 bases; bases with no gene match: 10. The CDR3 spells CASSPGGTSDREQFF. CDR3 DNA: TGTGCCAGCAGCCCGGGGGGGACTAGCGATCGTGAGCAGTTCTTC.

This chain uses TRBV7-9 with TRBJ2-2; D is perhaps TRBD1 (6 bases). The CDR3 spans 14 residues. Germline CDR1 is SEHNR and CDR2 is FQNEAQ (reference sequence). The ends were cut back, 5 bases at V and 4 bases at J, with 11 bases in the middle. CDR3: CASSRQASTGELFF. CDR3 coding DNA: TGTGCCAGCAGCAGACAGGCGAGCACCGGGGAGCTGTTTTTT.

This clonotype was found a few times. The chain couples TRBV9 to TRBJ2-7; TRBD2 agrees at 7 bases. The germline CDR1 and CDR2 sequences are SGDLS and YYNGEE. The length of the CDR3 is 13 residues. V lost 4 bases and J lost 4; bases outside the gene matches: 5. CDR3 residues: CASSKSGAYEQYF. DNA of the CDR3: TGTGCCAGCAGCAAAAGCGGGGCGTACGAGCAGTACTTC. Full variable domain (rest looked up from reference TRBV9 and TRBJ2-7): DSGVTQTPKHLITATGQRVTLRCSPRSGDLSVYWYQQSLDQGLQFLIQYYNGEERAKGNILERFSAQQFPDLHSELNLSSLELGDSALYFCASSKSGAYEQYFGPGTRLTVT.

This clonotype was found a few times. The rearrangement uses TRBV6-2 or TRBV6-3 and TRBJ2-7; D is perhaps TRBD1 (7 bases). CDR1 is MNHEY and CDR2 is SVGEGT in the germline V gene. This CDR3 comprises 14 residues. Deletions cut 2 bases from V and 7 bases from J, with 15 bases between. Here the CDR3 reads CASSYRGGTVEQYF. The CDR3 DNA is TGTGCCAGCAGTTACCGCGGAGGGACAGTAGAGCAGTACTTC.

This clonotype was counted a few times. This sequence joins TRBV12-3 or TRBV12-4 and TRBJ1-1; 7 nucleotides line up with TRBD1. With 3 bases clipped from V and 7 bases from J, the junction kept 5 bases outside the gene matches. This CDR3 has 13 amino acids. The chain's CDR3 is CASSLRQGGEAFF. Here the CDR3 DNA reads TGTGCCAGCAGTTTGAGACAGGGAGGTGAAGCTTTCTTT.

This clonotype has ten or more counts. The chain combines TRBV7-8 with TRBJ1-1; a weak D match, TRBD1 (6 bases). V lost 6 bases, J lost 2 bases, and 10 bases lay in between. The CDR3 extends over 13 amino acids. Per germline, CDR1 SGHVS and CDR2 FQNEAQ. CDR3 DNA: TGTGCCAGCAGTCGGACAGCAAACACTGAAGCTTTCTTT. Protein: CASSRTANTEAFF.

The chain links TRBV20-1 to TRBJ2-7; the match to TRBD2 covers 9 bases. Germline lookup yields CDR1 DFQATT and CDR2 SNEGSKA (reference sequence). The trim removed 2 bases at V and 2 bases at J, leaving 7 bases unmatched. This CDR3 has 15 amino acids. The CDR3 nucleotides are TGCAGTGCTAGATCCCCCAAGCGGGGGGCCTACGAGCAGTACTTC. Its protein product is CSARSPKRGAYEQYF.

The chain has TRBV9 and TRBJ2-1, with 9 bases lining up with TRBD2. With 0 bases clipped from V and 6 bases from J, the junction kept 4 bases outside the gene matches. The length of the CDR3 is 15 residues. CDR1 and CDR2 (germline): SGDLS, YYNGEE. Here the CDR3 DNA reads TGTGCCAGCAGCGTAGGTAGCGGGGGACGCAATGAGCAGTTCTTC. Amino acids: CASSVGSGGRNEQFF.

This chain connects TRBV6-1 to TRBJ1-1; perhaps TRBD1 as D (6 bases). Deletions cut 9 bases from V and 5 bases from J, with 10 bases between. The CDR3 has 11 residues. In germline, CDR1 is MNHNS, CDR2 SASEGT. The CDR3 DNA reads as TGTGCCAGTAACGGACAGACTGAAGCTTTCTTT. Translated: CASNGQTEAFF.

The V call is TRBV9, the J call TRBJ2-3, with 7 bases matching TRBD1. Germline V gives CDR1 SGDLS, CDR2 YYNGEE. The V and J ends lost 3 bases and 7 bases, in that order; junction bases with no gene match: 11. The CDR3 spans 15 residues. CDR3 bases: TGTGCCAGCAGCGCCGGCTCGGACAGGCCTTATACGCAGTATTTT. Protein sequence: CASSAGSDRPYTQYF.

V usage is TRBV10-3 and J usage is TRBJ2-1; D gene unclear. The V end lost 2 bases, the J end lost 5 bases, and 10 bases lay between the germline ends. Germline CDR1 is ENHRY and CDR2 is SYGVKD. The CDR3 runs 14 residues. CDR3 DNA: TGTGCCATCAGTGAGGCCTGGACGGACAATGAGCAGTTCTTC. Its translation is CAISEAWTDNEQFF.

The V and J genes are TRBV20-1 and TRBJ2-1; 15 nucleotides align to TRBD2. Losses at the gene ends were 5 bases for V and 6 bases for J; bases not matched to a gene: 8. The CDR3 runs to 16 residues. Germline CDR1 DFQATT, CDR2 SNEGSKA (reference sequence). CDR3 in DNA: TGCAGTGCTCAACCATGGACTAGCGGGAGGGGCAATGAGCAGTTCTTC. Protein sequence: CSAQPWTSGRGNEQFF.

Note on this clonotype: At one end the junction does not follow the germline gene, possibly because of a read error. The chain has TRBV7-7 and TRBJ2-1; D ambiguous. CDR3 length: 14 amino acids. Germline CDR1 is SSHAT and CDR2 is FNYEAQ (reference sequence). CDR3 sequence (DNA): TGTGCTAGCACCCCTTTTGCGGCGTACAATGAGCAGTTCTTC. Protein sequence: CASTPFAAYNEQFF.

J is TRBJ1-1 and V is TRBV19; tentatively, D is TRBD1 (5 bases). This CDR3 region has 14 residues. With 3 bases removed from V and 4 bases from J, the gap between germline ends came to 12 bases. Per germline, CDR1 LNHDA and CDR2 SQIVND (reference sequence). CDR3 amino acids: CASSIRQGGTEAFF. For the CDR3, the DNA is TGTGCCAGTAGTATTCGGCAGGGCGGCACTGAAGCTTTCTTT.

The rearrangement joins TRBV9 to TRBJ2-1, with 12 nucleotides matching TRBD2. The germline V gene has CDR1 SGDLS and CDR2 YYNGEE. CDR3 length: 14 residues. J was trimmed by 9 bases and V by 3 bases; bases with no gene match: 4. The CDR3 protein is CASSASGGAGEQFF. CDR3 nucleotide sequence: TGTGCCAGCAGCGCTAGCGGGGGGGCGGGTGAGCAGTTCTTC.

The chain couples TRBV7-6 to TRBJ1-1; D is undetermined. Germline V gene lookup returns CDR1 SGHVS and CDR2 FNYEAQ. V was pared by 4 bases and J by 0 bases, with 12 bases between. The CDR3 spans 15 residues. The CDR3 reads CASSSAPGMNTEAFF. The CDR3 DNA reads TGTGCCAGCAGCTCCGCCCCCGGAATGAACACTGAAGCTTTCTTT. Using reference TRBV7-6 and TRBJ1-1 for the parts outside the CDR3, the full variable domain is GAGVSQSPRYKVTKRGQDVALRCDPISGHVSLYWYRQALGQGPEFLTYFNYEAQQDKSGLPNDRFSAERPEGSISTLTIQRTEQRDSAMYRCASSSAPGMNTEAFFGQGTRLTVV.

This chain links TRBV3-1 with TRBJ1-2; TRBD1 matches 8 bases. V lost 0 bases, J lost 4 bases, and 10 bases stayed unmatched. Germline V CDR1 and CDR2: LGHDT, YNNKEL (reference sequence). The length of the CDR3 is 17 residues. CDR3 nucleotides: TGTGCCAGCAGCCAAGAGGGCGGCGGACAGGGCACCTATGGCTACACCTTC. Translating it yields CASSQEGGGQGTYGYTF.

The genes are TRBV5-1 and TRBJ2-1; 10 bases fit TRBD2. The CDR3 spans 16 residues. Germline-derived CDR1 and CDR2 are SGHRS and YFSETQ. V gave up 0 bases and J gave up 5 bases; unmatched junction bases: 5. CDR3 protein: CASSLAPSGGHNEQFF. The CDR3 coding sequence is TGCGCCAGCAGCTTGGCCCCTAGCGGGGGTCACAATGAGCAGTTCTTC.

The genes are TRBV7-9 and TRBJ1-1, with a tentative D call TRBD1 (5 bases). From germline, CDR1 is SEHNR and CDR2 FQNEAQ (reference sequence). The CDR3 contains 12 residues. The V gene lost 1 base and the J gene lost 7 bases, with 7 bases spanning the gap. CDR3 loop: CASSLGGDEAFF. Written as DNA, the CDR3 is TGTGCCAGCAGCTTAGGGGGGGATGAAGCTTTCTTT.

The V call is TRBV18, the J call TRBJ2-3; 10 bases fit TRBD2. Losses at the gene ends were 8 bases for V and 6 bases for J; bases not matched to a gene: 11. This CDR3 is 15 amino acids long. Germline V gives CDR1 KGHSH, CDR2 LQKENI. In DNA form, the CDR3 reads TGTGCCAGCGCAGAATCTAGCGGGAGTTGGGATACGCAGTATTTT. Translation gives CASAESSGSWDTQYF.

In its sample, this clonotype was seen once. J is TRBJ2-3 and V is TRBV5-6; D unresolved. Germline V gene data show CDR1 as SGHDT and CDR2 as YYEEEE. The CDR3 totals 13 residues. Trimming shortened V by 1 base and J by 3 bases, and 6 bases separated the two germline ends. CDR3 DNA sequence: TGTGCCAGCAGCTTGCCGGATACAGATACGCAGTATTTT. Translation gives CASSLPDTDTQYF.

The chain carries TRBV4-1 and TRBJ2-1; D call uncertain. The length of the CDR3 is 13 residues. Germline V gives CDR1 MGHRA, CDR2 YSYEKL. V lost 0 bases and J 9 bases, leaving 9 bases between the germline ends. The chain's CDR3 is CASSQDLGPEQFF. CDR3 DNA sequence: TGCGCCAGCAGCCAAGATCTCGGGCCTGAGCAGTTCTTC.

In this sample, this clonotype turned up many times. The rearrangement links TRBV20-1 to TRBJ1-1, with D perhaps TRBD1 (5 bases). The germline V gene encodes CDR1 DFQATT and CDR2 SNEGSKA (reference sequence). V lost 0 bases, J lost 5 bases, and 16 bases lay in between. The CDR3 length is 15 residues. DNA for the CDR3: TGCAGTGCTAGAGATCGTGGAGGGGCAGGGACTGAAGCTTTCTTT. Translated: CSARDRGGAGTEAFF.

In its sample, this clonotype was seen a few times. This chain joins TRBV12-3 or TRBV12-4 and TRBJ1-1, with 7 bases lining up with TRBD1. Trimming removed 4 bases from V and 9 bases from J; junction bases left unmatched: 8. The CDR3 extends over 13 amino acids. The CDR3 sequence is CASSSRQGEKAFF. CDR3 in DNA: TGTGCCAGCAGTTCTAGACAGGGTGAAAAAGCTTTCTTT.